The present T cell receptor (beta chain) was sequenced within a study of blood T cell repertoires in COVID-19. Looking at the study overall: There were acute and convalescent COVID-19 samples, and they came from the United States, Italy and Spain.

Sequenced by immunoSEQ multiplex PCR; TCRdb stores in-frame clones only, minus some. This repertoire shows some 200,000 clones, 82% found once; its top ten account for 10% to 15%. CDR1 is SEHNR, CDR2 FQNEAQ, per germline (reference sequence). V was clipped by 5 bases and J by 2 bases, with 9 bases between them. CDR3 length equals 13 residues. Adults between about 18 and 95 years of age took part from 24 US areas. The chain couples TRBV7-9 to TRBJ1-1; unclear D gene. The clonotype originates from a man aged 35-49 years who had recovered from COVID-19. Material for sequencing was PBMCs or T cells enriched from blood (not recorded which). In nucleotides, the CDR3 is TGTGCCAGCAGCGCCGGGAGCAACACTGAAGCTTTCTTT. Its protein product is CASSAGSNTEAFF. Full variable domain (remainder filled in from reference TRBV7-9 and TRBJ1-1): DTGVSQNPRHKITKRGQNVTFRCDPISEHNRLYWYRQTLGQGPEFLTYFQNEAQLEKSRLLSDRFSAERPKGSFSTLEIQRTEQGDSAMYLCASSAGSNTEAFFGQGTRLTVV.